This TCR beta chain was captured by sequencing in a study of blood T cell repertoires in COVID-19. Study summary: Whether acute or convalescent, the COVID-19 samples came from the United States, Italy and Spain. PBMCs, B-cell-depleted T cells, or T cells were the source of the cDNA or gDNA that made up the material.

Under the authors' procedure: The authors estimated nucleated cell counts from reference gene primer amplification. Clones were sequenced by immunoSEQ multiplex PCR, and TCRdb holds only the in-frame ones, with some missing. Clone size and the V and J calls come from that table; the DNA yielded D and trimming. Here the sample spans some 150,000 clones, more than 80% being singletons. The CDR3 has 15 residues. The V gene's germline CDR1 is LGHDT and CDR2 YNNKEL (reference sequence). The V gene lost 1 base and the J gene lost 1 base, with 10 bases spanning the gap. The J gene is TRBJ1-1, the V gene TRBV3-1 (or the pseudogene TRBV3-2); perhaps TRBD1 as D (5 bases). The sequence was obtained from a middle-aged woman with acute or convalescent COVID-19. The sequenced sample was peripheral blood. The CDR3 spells CASSQVGGGNTEAFF. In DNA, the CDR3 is TGTGCCAGCAGCCAAGTTGGGGGGGGGAACACTGAAGCTTTCTTT.